A selection of T cell receptor beta chains follows, all from one sample in a study of blood T cell repertoires in COVID-19. The protocol was immunoSEQ multiplex PCR, while the TCRdb copy is restricted to in-frame clones and leaves out a portion. Of under 350,000 clones listed, approximately 90% were seen once; the top ten hold 6.5% to 8%. Sequenced input: peripheral blood. The receptors derive from a woman between 25 and 40 years old with COVID-19, enrolled during active disease. Each CDR3 is given with its conserved first and last residue. The D gene is left open where the match is weak. A row's size may be missing; if present it is once, few, many or a size class.

j_call: TRBJ1-6
clone_size: once
v_call: TRBV28
d_call: TRBD1
cdr3_nt: TGTGCCAGCAGTTTAGAGCCACCAGGGGGTAATTCACCCCTCCACTTT
cdr3_aa: CASSLEPPGGNSPLHF

j_call: TRBJ2-1
clone_size: NA
v_call: TRBV4-3
d_call: NA
cdr3_nt: TGCGCCAGCAGCCAAGATAGTACCTACAATGAGCAGTTCTTC
cdr3_aa: CASSQDSTYNEQFF

j_call: TRBJ2-3
clone_size: NA
v_call: TRBV9
d_call: TRBD2
cdr3_nt: TGTGCCAGCAGCGTAGAGAGGGGAAGCGGGGTTAGCACAGATACGCAGTATTTT
cdr3_aa: CASSVERGSGVSTDTQYF

j_call: TRBJ2-7
clone_size: NA
v_call: TRBV6-2/TRBV6-3
d_call: TRBD2
cdr3_nt: TGTGCCAGCAGTCGGCAAGAAGCGGGATCCTACGAGCAGTACTTC
cdr3_aa: CASSRQEAGSYEQYF

j_call: TRBJ2-5
clone_size: NA
v_call: TRBV29-1
d_call: TRBD1
cdr3_nt: TGCAGCGTTGAACGGGGACAGGGTGGGGAGACCCAGTACTTC
cdr3_aa: CSVERGQGGETQYF

j_call: TRBJ1-2
clone_size: NA
v_call: TRBV19
d_call: TRBD1
cdr3_nt: TGTGCCAGTAGTATAGTGGACAGGGGAGGCTATGGCTACACCTTC
cdr3_aa: CASSIVDRGGYGYTF

j_call: TRBJ2-3
clone_size: NA
v_call: TRBV7-9
d_call: TRBD1
cdr3_nt: TGTGCCAGCAGCATCCTTTCCGGGACAGGGCGAGATACGCAGTATTTT
cdr3_aa: CASSILSGTGRDTQYF

j_call: TRBJ2-7
clone_size: NA
v_call: TRBV28
d_call: TRBD2
cdr3_nt: TGTGCCAGCAGGATGGGTACTAGCGGCCTCTACGAGCAGTACTTC
cdr3_aa: CASRMGTSGLYEQYF

j_call: TRBJ1-5
clone_size: NA
v_call: TRBV19
d_call: NA
cdr3_nt: TGTGCCAGTAGTATGTGGGCAGATAATCAGCCCCAGCATTTT
cdr3_aa: CASSMWADNQPQHF

j_call: TRBJ2-5
clone_size: NA
v_call: TRBV7-2
d_call: TRBD2
cdr3_nt: TGTGCCAGCAGCTTAAACCTAGCGGGAGAAGAGACCCAGTACTTC
cdr3_aa: CASSLNLAGEETQYF

j_call: TRBJ1-1
clone_size: NA
v_call: TRBV10-1
d_call: NA
cdr3_nt: TGCGCCAGCAGTGGCACAGATCGCACTGAAGCTTTCTTT
cdr3_aa: CASSGTDRTEAFF

j_call: TRBJ2-1
clone_size: NA
v_call: TRBV25-1
d_call: NA
cdr3_nt: TGTGCCAGCAGTGATTGGGGGAGGCGGAATGAGCAGTTCTTC
cdr3_aa: CASSDWGRRNEQFF

j_call: TRBJ1-5
clone_size: once
v_call: TRBV6-5
d_call: TRBD1
cdr3_nt: TGTGCCAGCACGGGGACAGGTTATCAGCCCCAGCATTTT
cdr3_aa: CASTGTGYQPQHF

j_call: TRBJ1-6
clone_size: NA
v_call: TRBV5-1
d_call: TRBD1
cdr3_nt: TGCGCCAGCAGCTTCGAGACAGGGGCCTCTCCTCGCCTCCACTTT
cdr3_aa: CASSFETGASPRLHF

j_call: TRBJ2-1
clone_size: NA
v_call: TRBV7-9
d_call: TRBD2
cdr3_nt: TGTGCCAGCAGCTCTAGCGGGCTGTCCTACAATGAGCAGTTCTTC
cdr3_aa: CASSSSGLSYNEQFF

j_call: TRBJ1-2
clone_size: NA
v_call: TRBV2
d_call: NA
cdr3_nt: TGTGCCAGCACCCCCACCCTAATTGTCTATGGCTACACCTTC
cdr3_aa: CASTPTLIVYGYTF

j_call: TRBJ2-3
clone_size: NA
v_call: TRBV5-1
d_call: TRBD2
cdr3_nt: TGCGCCAGCATGAGGACTAGCGGCACAGATACGCAGTATTTT
cdr3_aa: CASMRTSGTDTQYF

j_call: TRBJ2-2
clone_size: NA
v_call: TRBV7-2
d_call: NA
cdr3_nt: TGTGCCAGCAGCTTAGATCCCCAACGAAGCGCGACCGGGGAGCTGTTTTTT
cdr3_aa: CASSLDPQRSATGELFF

j_call: TRBJ1-1
clone_size: NA
v_call: TRBV4-1
d_call: NA
cdr3_nt: TGCGCCAGCAGCCAACCAACCAAGGGGTTCACTGAAGCTTTCTTT
cdr3_aa: CASSQPTKGFTEAFF

j_call: TRBJ2-3
clone_size: NA
v_call: TRBV11-2
d_call: TRBD2
cdr3_nt: TGTGCCAGCAGCCTCACTAGCGCAGATACGCAGTATTTT
cdr3_aa: CASSLTSADTQYF

j_call: TRBJ2-1
clone_size: NA
v_call: TRBV9
d_call: NA
cdr3_nt: TGTGCCAGCAGCGTAGGACTGAGCTCCTACAATGAGCAGTTCTTC
cdr3_aa: CASSVGLSSYNEQFF

j_call: TRBJ1-6
clone_size: NA
v_call: TRBV5-1
d_call: NA
cdr3_nt: TGCGCCAGCAGGTCTCCCTATAATTCACCCCTCCACTTT
cdr3_aa: CASRSPYNSPLHF

j_call: TRBJ2-7
clone_size: NA
v_call: TRBV4-1
d_call: TRBD1
cdr3_nt: TGCGCCAGCAGCCCGGGACAGGGGCCCGGGGAGCAGTACTTC
cdr3_aa: CASSPGQGPGEQYF

j_call: TRBJ1-5
clone_size: few
v_call: TRBV6-5
d_call: NA
cdr3_nt: TGTGCCAGCATCCCACGAGAGCCCCAGCATTTT
cdr3_aa: CASIPREPQHF

j_call: TRBJ2-2
clone_size: NA
v_call: TRBV6-6
d_call: NA
cdr3_nt: TGTGCCAGCACCACAACTGGGCCGGACGGGGAGCTGTTTTTT
cdr3_aa: CASTTTGPDGELFF

j_call: TRBJ1-1
clone_size: NA
v_call: TRBV6-5
d_call: NA
cdr3_nt: TGTGCCAGCTGGAGGAACATGAACACTGAAGCTTTCTTT
cdr3_aa: CASWRNMNTEAFF

j_call: TRBJ1-4
clone_size: NA
v_call: TRBV28
d_call: NA
cdr3_nt: TGTGCCAGCAGTCCTCCGGCGGGAAATAATGAAAAACTGTTTTTT
cdr3_aa: CASSPPAGNNEKLFF

j_call: TRBJ2-1
clone_size: NA
v_call: TRBV25-1
d_call: NA
cdr3_nt: TGTGCCAGCTCAGTGAAATCGCCGTCGGGTCATGAGCAGTTCTTC
cdr3_aa: CASSVKSPSGHEQFF

j_call: TRBJ2-7
clone_size: NA
v_call: TRBV28
d_call: TRBD2
cdr3_nt: TGTGCCAGCTGCTGGGGGATTGGGACTAGCGCGCCCTACGAGCAGTACTTC
cdr3_aa: CASCWGIGTSAPYEQYF

j_call: TRBJ1-5
clone_size: NA
v_call: TRBV15
d_call: TRBD1
cdr3_nt: TGTGCCACCAGCAGGGGAGACAGGGATCAGCCCCAGCATTTT
cdr3_aa: CATSRGDRDQPQHF

j_call: TRBJ1-2
clone_size: NA
v_call: TRBV7-9
d_call: NA
cdr3_nt: TGTGCCAGCAGCTTAGACAGGGTACCGGGTGGCTACACCTTC
cdr3_aa: CASSLDRVPGGYTF

j_call: TRBJ2-5
clone_size: NA
v_call: TRBV30
d_call: NA
cdr3_nt: TGTGCCTGGAGTCCACATCAAGAGACCCAGTACTTC
cdr3_aa: CAWSPHQETQYF

j_call: TRBJ1-3
clone_size: NA
v_call: TRBV2
d_call: TRBD1
cdr3_nt: TGTGCCAGCAGCGAAACAGGGGACTCTGGAAACACCATATATTTT
cdr3_aa: CASSETGDSGNTIYF

j_call: TRBJ1-3
clone_size: NA
v_call: TRBV6-5
d_call: NA
cdr3_nt: TGTGCCAGCAGTTACGGGTGGGCCAACTCTGGAAACACCATATATTTT
cdr3_aa: CASSYGWANSGNTIYF

j_call: TRBJ2-2
clone_size: NA
v_call: TRBV5-4
d_call: NA
cdr3_nt: TGTGCCAGCAGCTTGGCATCCGGGGAGCTGTTTTTT
cdr3_aa: CASSLASGELFF

j_call: TRBJ2-1
clone_size: NA
v_call: TRBV23-1
d_call: NA
cdr3_nt: TGCGCCAGCAGTCAATCCCGCCCCCTAGCAGACCAACCCCCGAACAATGAGCAGTTCTTC
cdr3_aa: CASSQSRPLADQPPNNEQFF

j_call: TRBJ2-7
clone_size: NA
v_call: TRBV15
d_call: NA
cdr3_nt: TGTGCCACCAGCAGAGATCCAGGGCTAAAATCCTACGAGCAGTACTTC
cdr3_aa: CATSRDPGLKSYEQYF

j_call: TRBJ1-6
clone_size: NA
v_call: TRBV28
d_call: NA
cdr3_nt: TGTGCCAGCAGTTGGGGGGAGGGTCACTCCTATAATTCACCCCTCCACTTT
cdr3_aa: CASSWGEGHSYNSPLHF

j_call: TRBJ1-5
clone_size: NA
v_call: TRBV9
d_call: NA
cdr3_nt: TGTGCCAGCAGCGTAGCACTCGATCAGCCCCAGCATTTT
cdr3_aa: CASSVALDQPQHF

j_call: TRBJ1-2
clone_size: NA
v_call: TRBV2
d_call: TRBD1
cdr3_nt: TGTGCCAGCAGCCCAGACAGGGGAGGCTATGGCTACACCTTC
cdr3_aa: CASSPDRGGYGYTF

j_call: TRBJ2-7
clone_size: NA
v_call: TRBV11-2
d_call: TRBD2
cdr3_nt: TGTGCCAGCAGCTTTCCCCGACTAGCGGGAGCATACGCCTACGAGCAGTACTTC
cdr3_aa: CASSFPRLAGAYAYEQYF

j_call: TRBJ2-1
clone_size: NA
v_call: TRBV24-1
d_call: NA
cdr3_nt: TGTGCCACCAGTGACGGACACCTCTCCTACAATGAGCAGTTCTTC
cdr3_aa: CATSDGHLSYNEQFF

j_call: TRBJ2-7
clone_size: NA
v_call: TRBV4-3
d_call: NA
cdr3_nt: TGCGCCAGCAGCCAAGATCCCCTGCGAGGCGAGCAGTACTTC
cdr3_aa: CASSQDPLRGEQYF

j_call: TRBJ2-7
clone_size: once
v_call: TRBV12-5
d_call: NA
cdr3_nt: TGTGCTAGTCGTTCGGTGGCAGGGGCTTACGAGCAGTACTTC
cdr3_aa: CASRSVAGAYEQYF

j_call: TRBJ2-1
clone_size: NA
v_call: TRBV3-1/TRBV3-2
d_call: TRBD2
cdr3_nt: TGTGCCAGCAGCCAGCGGGCGGGACTAGCCCTCAATGAGCAGTTCTTC
cdr3_aa: CASSQRAGLALNEQFF

j_call: TRBJ2-7
clone_size: NA
v_call: TRBV11-2
d_call: NA
cdr3_nt: TGTGCCAGCAGCGTGGAACGGGGAACTTACGAGCAGTACTTC
cdr3_aa: CASSVERGTYEQYF

j_call: TRBJ1-3
clone_size: NA
v_call: TRBV6-5
d_call: TRBD1
cdr3_nt: TGTGCCAGCATCGGGGACAGGGCTGGAAACACCATATATTTT
cdr3_aa: CASIGDRAGNTIYF

j_call: TRBJ1-2
clone_size: NA
v_call: TRBV5-1
d_call: NA
cdr3_nt: TGCGCCAGCAGCAGGGGTGAGGACGGGAGATATGGCTACACCTTC
cdr3_aa: CASSRGEDGRYGYTF

j_call: TRBJ1-2
clone_size: NA
v_call: TRBV13
d_call: TRBD1
cdr3_nt: TGTGCCAGCAGCTTGGGACAGTTTGCGAGCTATGGCTACACCTTC
cdr3_aa: CASSLGQFASYGYTF

j_call: TRBJ2-1
clone_size: NA
v_call: TRBV19
d_call: NA
cdr3_nt: TGTGCCAGTAGTCTTTCCCGGGACTGGTACAATGAGCAGTTCTTC
cdr3_aa: CASSLSRDWYNEQFF

j_call: TRBJ1-3
clone_size: NA
v_call: TRBV18
d_call: NA
cdr3_nt: TGTGCCAGCTCACCCGGATGGAGCTCTGGAAACACCATATATTTT
cdr3_aa: CASSPGWSSGNTIYF

j_call: TRBJ2-7
clone_size: NA
v_call: TRBV27
d_call: TRBD2
cdr3_nt: TGTGCCAGCAGAATAGCGGGAGGGTCCTACGAGCAGTACTTC
cdr3_aa: CASRIAGGSYEQYF

j_call: TRBJ2-3
clone_size: NA
v_call: TRBV5-4
d_call: NA
cdr3_nt: TGTGCCAGCAGCTTGGTGGGACAACCCACAGATACGCAGTATTTT
cdr3_aa: CASSLVGQPTDTQYF

j_call: TRBJ1-4
clone_size: NA
v_call: TRBV19
d_call: TRBD1
cdr3_nt: TGTGCCAGTAGTATTACCGGGACAGGGTTTGAAAAACTGTTTTTT
cdr3_aa: CASSITGTGFEKLFF